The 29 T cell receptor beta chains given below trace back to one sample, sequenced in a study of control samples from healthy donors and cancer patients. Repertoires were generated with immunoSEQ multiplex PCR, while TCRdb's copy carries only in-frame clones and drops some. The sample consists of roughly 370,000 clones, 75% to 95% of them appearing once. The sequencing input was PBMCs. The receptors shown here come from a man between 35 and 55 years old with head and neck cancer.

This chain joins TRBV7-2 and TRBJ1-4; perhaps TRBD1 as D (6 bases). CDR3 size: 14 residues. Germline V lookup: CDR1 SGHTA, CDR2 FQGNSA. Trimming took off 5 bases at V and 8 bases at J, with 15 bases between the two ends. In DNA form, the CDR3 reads TGTGCCAGCAGCCCTGAGGGGGGAAACGAAAAACTGTTTTTT. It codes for CASSPEGGNEKLFF. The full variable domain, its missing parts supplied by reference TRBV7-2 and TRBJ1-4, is GAGVSQSPSNKVTEKGKDVELRCDPISGHTALYWYRQSLGQGLEFLIYFQGNSAPDKSGLPSDRFSAERTGGSVSTLTIQRTQQEDSAVYLCASSPEGGNEKLFFGSGTQLSVL.

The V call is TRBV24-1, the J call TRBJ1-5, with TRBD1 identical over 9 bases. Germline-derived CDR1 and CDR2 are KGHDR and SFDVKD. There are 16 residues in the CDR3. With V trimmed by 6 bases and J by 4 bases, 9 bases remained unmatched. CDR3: CATSTTGTGINQPQHF. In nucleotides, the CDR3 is TGTGCCACCAGTACTACCGGGACAGGGATTAATCAGCCCCAGCATTTT.

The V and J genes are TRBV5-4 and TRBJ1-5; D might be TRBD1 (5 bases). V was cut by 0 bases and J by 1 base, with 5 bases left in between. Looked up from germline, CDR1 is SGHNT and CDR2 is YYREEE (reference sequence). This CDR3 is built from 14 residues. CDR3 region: CASSLGQSNQPQHF. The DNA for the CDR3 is TGTGCCAGCAGCTTGGGACAGAGCAATCAGCCCCAGCATTTT.

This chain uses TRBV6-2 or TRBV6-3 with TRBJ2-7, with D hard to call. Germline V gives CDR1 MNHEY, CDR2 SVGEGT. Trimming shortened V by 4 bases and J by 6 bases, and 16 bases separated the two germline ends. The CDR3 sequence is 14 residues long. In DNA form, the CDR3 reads TGTGCCAGCAGTTTCTCCCGGGCCTCGGGCGAGCAGTACTTC. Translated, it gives CASSFSRASGEQYF.

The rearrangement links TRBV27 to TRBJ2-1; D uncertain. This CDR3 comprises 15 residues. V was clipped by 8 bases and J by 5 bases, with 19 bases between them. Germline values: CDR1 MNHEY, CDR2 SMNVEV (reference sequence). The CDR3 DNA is TGTGCCAGCGCACTCATTGGTTATACGGACAATGAGCAGTTCTTC. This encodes CASALIGYTDNEQFF.

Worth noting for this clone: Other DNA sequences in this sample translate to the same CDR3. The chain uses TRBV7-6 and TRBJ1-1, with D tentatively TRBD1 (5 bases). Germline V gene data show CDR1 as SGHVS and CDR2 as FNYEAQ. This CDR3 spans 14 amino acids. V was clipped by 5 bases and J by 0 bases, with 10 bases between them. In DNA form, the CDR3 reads TGTGCCAGCAGCCCAACAGGTTTGAACACTGAAGCTTTCTTT. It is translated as CASSPTGLNTEAFF.

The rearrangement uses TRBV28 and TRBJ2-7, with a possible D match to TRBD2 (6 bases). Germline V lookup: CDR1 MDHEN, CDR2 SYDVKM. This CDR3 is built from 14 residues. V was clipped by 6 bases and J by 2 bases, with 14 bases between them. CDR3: CASRRRDGPYEQYF. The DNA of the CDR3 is TGTGCCAGCAGGAGGAGGGACGGTCCCTACGAGCAGTACTTC.

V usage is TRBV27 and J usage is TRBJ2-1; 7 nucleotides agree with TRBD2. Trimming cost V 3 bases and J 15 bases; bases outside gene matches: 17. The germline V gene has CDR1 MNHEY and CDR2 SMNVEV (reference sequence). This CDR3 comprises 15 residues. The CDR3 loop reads CASSLLGGELVGRFF. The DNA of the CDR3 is TGTGCCAGCAGTTTGCTGGGAGGGGAACTAGTAGGTCGGTTCTTC.

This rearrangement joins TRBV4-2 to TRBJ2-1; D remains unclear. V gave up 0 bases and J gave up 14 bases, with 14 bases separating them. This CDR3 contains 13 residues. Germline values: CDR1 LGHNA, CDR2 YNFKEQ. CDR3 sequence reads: CASSQDRLDHKFF. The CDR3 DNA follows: TGTGCCAGCAGCCAAGATAGGCTAGATCATAAGTTCTTC.

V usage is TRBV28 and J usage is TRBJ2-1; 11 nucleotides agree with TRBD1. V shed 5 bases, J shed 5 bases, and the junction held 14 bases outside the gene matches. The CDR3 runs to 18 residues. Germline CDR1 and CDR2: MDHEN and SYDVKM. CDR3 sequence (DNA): TGTGCCAGCAGTCCCTCACCCGGGGGACAGGGGGTCCACAATGAGCAGTTCTTC. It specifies CASSPSPGGQGVHNEQFF.

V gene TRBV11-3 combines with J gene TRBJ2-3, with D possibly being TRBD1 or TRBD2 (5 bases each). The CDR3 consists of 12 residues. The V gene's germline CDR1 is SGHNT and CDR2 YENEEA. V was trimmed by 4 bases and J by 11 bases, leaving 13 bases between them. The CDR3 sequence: CASSSTVGVQYF. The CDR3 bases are TGTGCCAGCAGCTCCACTGTGGGGGTGCAGTATTTT.

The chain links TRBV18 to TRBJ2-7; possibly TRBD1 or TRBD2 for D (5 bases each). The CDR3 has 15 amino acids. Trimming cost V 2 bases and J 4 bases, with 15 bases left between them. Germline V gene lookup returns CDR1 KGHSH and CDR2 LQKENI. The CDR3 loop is CASSPFSGTGYEQYF. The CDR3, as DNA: TGTGCCAGCTCACCATTCTCCGGGACGGGGTACGAGCAGTACTTC.

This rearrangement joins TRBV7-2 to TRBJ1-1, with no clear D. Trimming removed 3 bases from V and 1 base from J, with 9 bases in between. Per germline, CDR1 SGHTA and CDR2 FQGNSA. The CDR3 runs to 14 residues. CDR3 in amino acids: CASSFFPENTEAFF. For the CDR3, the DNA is TGTGCCAGCAGCTTCTTTCCTGAGAACACTGAAGCTTTCTTT.

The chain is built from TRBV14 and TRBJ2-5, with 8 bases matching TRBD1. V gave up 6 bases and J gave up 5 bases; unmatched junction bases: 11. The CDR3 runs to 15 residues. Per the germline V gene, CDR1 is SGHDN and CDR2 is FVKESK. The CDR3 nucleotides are TGTGCCAGCAGGGCACAGGGGGAGAAGGCGGAGACCCAGTACTTC. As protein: CASRAQGEKAETQYF.

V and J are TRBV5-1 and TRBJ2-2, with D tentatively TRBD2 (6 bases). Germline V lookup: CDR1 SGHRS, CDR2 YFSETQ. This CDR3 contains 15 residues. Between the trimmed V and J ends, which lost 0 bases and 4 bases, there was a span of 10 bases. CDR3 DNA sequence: TGCGCCAGCAGCTTGGCCTTGGGGGGCACCGGGGAGCTGTTTTTT. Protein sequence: CASSLALGGTGELFF.

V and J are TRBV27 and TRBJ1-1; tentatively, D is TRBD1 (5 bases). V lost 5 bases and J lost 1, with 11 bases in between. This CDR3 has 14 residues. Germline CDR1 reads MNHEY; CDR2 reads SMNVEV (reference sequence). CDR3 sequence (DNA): TGTGCCAGCAGTCTCAGGGTGACGAACACTGAAGCTTTCTTT. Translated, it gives CASSLRVTNTEAFF.

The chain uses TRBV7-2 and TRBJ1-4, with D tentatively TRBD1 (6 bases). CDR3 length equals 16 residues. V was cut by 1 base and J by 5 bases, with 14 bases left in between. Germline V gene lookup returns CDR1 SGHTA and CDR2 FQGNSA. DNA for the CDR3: TGTGCCAGCAGCTTAGGTTTTACAGGGACCAATGAAAAACTGTTTTTT. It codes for CASSLGFTGTNEKLFF.

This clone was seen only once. The DNA of the CDR3 is TGTGCCAGCAGTTCAACAGGGTACAGGGAAGCTTTCTTT. Translated: CASSSTGYREAFF. The gene calls are TRBV28 and TRBJ1-1; a weak D match, TRBD1 (6 bases). There are 13 residues in the CDR3. The V and J ends lost 4 bases and 8 bases respectively, with 14 bases between them. Germline CDR1 and CDR2: MDHEN and SYDVKM.

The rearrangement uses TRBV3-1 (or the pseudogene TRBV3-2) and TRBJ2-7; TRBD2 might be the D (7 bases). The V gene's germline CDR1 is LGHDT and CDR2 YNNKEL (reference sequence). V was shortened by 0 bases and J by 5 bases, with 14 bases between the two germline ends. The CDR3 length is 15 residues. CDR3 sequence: CASSQDPGGGDEQYF. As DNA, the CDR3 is TGTGCCAGCAGCCAAGATCCCGGCGGGGGCGACGAGCAGTACTTC.

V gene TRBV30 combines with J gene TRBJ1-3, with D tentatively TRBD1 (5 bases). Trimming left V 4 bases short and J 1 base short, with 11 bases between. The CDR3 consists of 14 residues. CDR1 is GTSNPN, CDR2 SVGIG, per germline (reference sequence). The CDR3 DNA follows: TGTGCCTGGAACAGGCTGGGATCTGGAAACACCATATATTTT. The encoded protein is CAWNRLGSGNTIYF.

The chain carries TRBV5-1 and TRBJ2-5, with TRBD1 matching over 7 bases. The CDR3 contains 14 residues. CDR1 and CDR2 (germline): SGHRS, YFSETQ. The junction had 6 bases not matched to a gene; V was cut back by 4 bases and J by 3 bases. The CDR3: CASSGGQVEETQYF. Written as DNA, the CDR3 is TGCGCCAGCAGCGGTGGACAGGTTGAAGAGACCCAGTACTTC.

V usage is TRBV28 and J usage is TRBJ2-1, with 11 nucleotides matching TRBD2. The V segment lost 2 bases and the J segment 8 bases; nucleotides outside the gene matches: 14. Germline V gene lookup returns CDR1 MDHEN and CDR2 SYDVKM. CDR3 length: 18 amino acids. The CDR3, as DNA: TGTGCCAGCAGTTTAAGCCTAGGGACTAGCGGTCATGGGGATGAGCAGTTCTTC. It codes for CASSLSLGTSGHGDEQFF.

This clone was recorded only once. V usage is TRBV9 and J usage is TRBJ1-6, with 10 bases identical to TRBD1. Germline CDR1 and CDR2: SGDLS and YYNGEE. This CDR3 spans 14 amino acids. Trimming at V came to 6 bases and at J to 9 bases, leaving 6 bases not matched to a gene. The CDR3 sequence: CASNSGTGVSPLHF. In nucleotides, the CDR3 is TGTGCCAGCAATTCGGGGACAGGGGTTTCACCCCTCCACTTT.

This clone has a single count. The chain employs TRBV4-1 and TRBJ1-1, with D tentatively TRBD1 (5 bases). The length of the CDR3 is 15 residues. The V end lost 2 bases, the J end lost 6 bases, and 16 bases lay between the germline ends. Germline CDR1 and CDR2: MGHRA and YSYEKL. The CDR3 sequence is CASSQTNGTLSEAFF. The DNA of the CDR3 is TGCGCCAGCAGCCAAACCAACGGGACCCTGTCTGAAGCTTTCTTT.

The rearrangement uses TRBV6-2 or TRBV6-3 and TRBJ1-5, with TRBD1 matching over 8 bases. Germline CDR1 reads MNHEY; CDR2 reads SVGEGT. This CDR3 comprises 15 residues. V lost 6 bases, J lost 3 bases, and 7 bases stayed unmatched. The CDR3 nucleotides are TGTGCCAGCAGCCCCGACAGGGGCACCAATCAGCCCCAGCATTTT. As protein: CASSPDRGTNQPQHF.

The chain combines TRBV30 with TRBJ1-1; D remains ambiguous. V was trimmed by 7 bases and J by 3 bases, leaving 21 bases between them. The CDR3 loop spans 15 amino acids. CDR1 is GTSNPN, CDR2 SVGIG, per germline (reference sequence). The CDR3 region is CASAGLSDGYTEAFF. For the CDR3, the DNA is TGTGCCTCAGCCGGGCTATCGGACGGGTACACTGAAGCTTTCTTT. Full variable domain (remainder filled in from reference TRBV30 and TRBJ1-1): SQTIHQWPATLVQPVGSPLSLECTVEGTSNPNLYWYRQAAGRGLQLLFYSVGIGQISSEVPQNLSASRPQDRQFILSSKKLLLSDSGFYLCASAGLSDGYTEAFFGQGTRLTVV.

DNA of the CDR3: TGTGCCAGCAGCTTACACCTGACAGGGCCCTCGGATACGCAGTATTTT. Amino acid sequence: CASSLHLTGPSDTQYF. The rearrangement links TRBV7-6 to TRBJ2-3; 7 bases line up with TRBD1. CDR3 length: 16 amino acids. Trimming took 2 bases from V and 6 from J; bases not matched to a gene: 11. Germline CDR1 and CDR2: SGHVS and FNYEAQ.

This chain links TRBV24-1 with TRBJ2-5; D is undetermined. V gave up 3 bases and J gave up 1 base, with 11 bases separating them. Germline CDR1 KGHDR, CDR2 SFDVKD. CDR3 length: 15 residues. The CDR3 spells CATSDPRESQETQYF. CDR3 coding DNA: TGTGCCACCAGTGATCCCCGCGAGTCCCAAGAGACCCAGTACTTC.

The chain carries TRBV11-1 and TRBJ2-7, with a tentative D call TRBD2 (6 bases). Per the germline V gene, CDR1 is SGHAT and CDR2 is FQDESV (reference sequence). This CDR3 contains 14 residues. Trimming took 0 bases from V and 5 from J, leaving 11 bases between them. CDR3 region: CASSLAKWGDEQYF. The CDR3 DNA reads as TGTGCCAGCAGCTTAGCGAAATGGGGGGACGAGCAGTACTTC.